This T cell receptor (beta chain) was recovered during a study of cytomegalovirus exposure and HLA in healthy donors. Study results and caveats: Accurate prediction of most subjects' HLA-A and HLA-B alleles from TCR beta sequences was reported. As a later analysis showed, several of the most significant clusters appeared to be linked to common viral pathogens.

In the case of this clone: No antigen is known for it.

Primers: 60 Vbeta forward and 13 Jbeta reverse. Profiling relied on immunoSEQ multiplex PCR, and the TCRdb table lists in-frame clones only, not all of them. The sample has approximately 170,000 clones, 79% seen once. With 3 bases clipped from V and 3 bases from J, the junction kept 2 bases outside the gene matches. CDR3 length: 14 residues. CDR1 is MNHEY and CDR2 is SMNVEV in the germline V gene (reference sequence). The clonotype originates from a woman in her late teens or twenties in good health and CMV-seronegative. The sequenced material came from PBMCs. The chain combines TRBV27 with TRBJ2-7; 10 positions match TRBD1. The CDR3 coding sequence is TGTGCCAGCAGTTTGGGGACAGGGGTCTACGAGCAGTACTTC. Translating it yields CASSLGTGVYEQYF.